This T cell receptor beta chain was recorded in a study of T and B cells in COVID-19 patients. This clonotype occurred a few times. The CDR3 covers 17 residues. Germline V CDR1 and CDR2: MNHEY, SVGAGI. Trimming took 5 bases from V and 4 from J, leaving 18 bases between them. TRB was amplified from about 250-500 ng of blood genomic DNA. BIOMED2 TRB-A/B primer pools were used in multiplex TRB PCR. Each CDR3 protein is one row after TCRdb ran MiXCR on the multiplex PCR reads. In the table there are approximately 2,500 distinct CDR3 sequences, about 25% of which are singletons. Sequenced input: blood. The gene calls are TRBV6-5 and TRBJ1-6, with D perhaps matching TRBD1 (6 bases). The TCR was taken from a human donor with active COVID-19. The CDR3 nucleotides read TGTGCCAGCAGTGCCTCAAGCGGGGGCACTTATAATTCACCCCTCCACTTT. This translates into CASSASSGGTYNSPLHF.